Presented here are 7 T cell receptor beta chains from one specimen sequenced in a study of beta chain features in type 1 diabetes. Expressed TCRB transcripts were sequenced because the entire RNA isolate underwent reverse transcription. Using immunoSEQ multiplex PCR, the repertoire was profiled, and TCRdb retains in-frame clones only, with some absent. The table records 200,000 to 250,000 clones, roughly 10% of them present only once. Sequencing was performed on central memory CD4+ T cells from blood. The source is a man aged 18 to 29 in good health.

The V gene is TRBV13, the J gene TRBJ2-1; D possibly uses TRBD1 or TRBD2 (5 bases each). The CDR3 is 13 residues long. Germline V gene sequence: CDR1 PRHDT, CDR2 FYEKMQ (reference sequence). The V end was cut by 3 bases, the J end by 6 bases, with 9 bases between. CDR3 in DNA: TGTGCCAGCAGCTTTTTTGGGGGCAATGAGCAGTTCTTC. Protein: CASSFFGGNEQFF.

The gene calls are TRBV7-2 and TRBJ2-3; D gene uncertain. V was trimmed by 1 base and J by 5 bases, leaving 13 bases between them. The CDR3 is 15 residues long. CDR1 and CDR2 (germline): SGHTA, FQGNSA. DNA for the CDR3: TGTGCCAGCAGCTTAGGGGCAACTCGGAAAGATACGCAGTATTTT. It yields the protein CASSLGATRKDTQYF.

The CDR3 protein is CAISESESVAGFTDTQYF. CDR3 sequence (DNA): TGTGCCATCAGTGAGTCCGAGAGTGTGGCGGGTTTCACAGATACGCAGTATTTT. The gene calls are TRBV10-3 and TRBJ2-3; D perhaps matches TRBD2 (5 bases). Trimming left V 0 bases short and J 2 bases short, with 18 bases between. Germline loops: CDR1 ENHRY, CDR2 SYGVKD. The CDR3 spans 18 residues.

This chain uses TRBV15 with TRBJ2-1; D possibly uses TRBD1 or TRBD2 (5 bases each). This CDR3 is 14 amino acids long. Germline values: CDR1 LNHNV, CDR2 YYDKDF (reference sequence). Trimming left V 3 bases short and J 5 bases short, with 11 bases between. The CDR3 DNA is TGTGCCACCAGCAGGGTGGGACGGAACAATGAGCAGTTCTTC. Encoded protein: CATSRVGRNNEQFF.

A word on this clone: No conserved phenylalanine or tryptophan ends this CDR3, so it is likely a read error. The DNA is omitted, as the CDR3 cannot be located on it reliably, and the CDR3 follows TCRdb's listing. V usage is TRBV7-2 and J usage is TRBJ2-3; the DNA was not compared with TRBD2, the D call given in the table. Both ends counted, the CDR3 spans 13 residues. In germline, CDR1 is SGHTA, CDR2 FQGNSA. The CDR3 loop reads CASSLVASGRWVI.

V gene TRBV5-1 combines with J gene TRBJ2-3; D remains unclear. Germline lookup yields CDR1 SGHRS and CDR2 YFSETQ. This CDR3 is built from 15 residues. V lost 6 bases, J lost 2 bases, and 16 bases lay in between. CDR3 in DNA: TGCGCCAGCACGGCGCGAGGAGCTATCACAGATACGCAGTATTTT. This translates into CASTARGAITDTQYF.

The CDR3 region is CAWRRGVNTEAFF. CDR3 bases: TGTGCCTGGAGGAGGGGGGTAAACACTGAAGCTTTCTTT. The chain links TRBV30 to TRBJ1-1; the D gene is possibly TRBD1 (6 bases). Per the germline V gene, CDR1 is GTSNPN and CDR2 is SVGIG (reference sequence). The CDR3 consists of 13 residues. The V gene lost 3 bases and the J gene lost 2 bases, with 10 bases spanning the gap.